Below are 17 T cell receptor beta chains sequenced from a single sample in a study of blood T cell repertoires in COVID-19. Clones were sequenced by immunoSEQ multiplex PCR, and TCRdb holds only the in-frame ones, with some missing. The repertoire holds over 250,000 clones, roughly 77% seen once, with around 3.4% in the top ten. Specimen: peripheral blood. These receptor sequences come from a woman over 75 with acute or convalescent COVID-19.

The rearrangement links TRBV5-1 to TRBJ2-3, with D maybe TRBD1 (5 bases). V lost 0 bases to trimming and J lost 1 base, with 12 bases between them. This CDR3 has 16 residues. The germline V gene encodes CDR1 SGHRS and CDR2 YFSETQ. Here the CDR3 reads CASSLAIDSRTDTQYF. CDR3 nucleotides: TGCGCCAGCAGCTTGGCCATCGACAGCCGCACAGATACGCAGTATTTT.

V is TRBV3-1 (or the pseudogene TRBV3-2) and J is TRBJ1-6; D might be TRBD1 (6 bases). CDR3 length: 15 residues. Germline V gene data show CDR1 as LGHDT and CDR2 as YNNKEL (reference sequence). With 4 bases removed from V and 5 bases from J, the gap between germline ends came to 12 bases. CDR3 in amino acids: CASSPQGLDNSPLHF. DNA for the CDR3: TGTGCCAGCAGCCCCCAGGGGTTGGATAATTCACCCCTCCACTTT.

The rearrangement joins TRBV19 to TRBJ1-2; 7 bases align to TRBD1. J gave up 8 bases and V 6 bases, and 15 bases lay outside the gene matches. CDR3 length: 15 residues. Germline-derived CDR1 and CDR2 are LNHDA and SQIVND (reference sequence). For the CDR3, the DNA is TGTGCCAGTAGATCACCCACAGGGGACTCGATCGGCTACACCTTC. Amino acids: CASRSPTGDSIGYTF. The whole variable domain, remainder taken from reference TRBV19 and TRBJ1-2, is DGGITQSPKYLFRKEGQNVTLSCEQNLNHDAMYWYRQDPGQGLRLIYYSQIVNDFQKGDIAEGYSVSREKKESFPLTVTSAQKNPTAFYLCASRSPTGDSIGYTFGSGTRLTVV.

This clone was seen once. The chain carries TRBV27 and TRBJ2-7, with TRBD1 as a possible D gene (6 bases). The germline V gene encodes CDR1 MNHEY and CDR2 SMNVEV (reference sequence). The CDR3 has 13 residues. The V end was cut by 5 bases, the J end by 3 bases, with 11 bases between. The CDR3 bases are TGTGCCAGCAGTCAAGGACAGAACTACGAGCAGTACTTC. As protein: CASSQGQNYEQYF.

This chain joins TRBV27 and TRBJ2-7; 9 bases line up with TRBD1. Trimming took 6 bases from V and 7 from J; bases not matched to a gene: 13. The CDR3 extends over 15 amino acids. Germline loops: CDR1 MNHEY, CDR2 SMNVEV (reference sequence). For the CDR3, the DNA is TGTGCCAGCAGCCTTTGGGACAGGGCCTCGCGGGAGCAGTACTTC. Amino acid sequence: CASSLWDRASREQYF.

The rearrangement links TRBV25-1 to TRBJ1-2, with 9 positions matching TRBD1. Per germline, CDR1 MGHDK and CDR2 SYGVNS. This CDR3 has 15 residues. Trimming removed 2 bases from V and 9 bases from J; junction bases left unmatched: 10. In DNA form, the CDR3 reads TGTGCCAGCAGTGAACGGGGGACAGGGAATCTTCGCTACACCTTC. It is translated as CASSERGTGNLRYTF.

Only a few counts were recorded for this clone. This chain connects TRBV30 to TRBJ2-7; 8 bases match TRBD2. The V gene end was trimmed by 4 bases and the J gene end by 1 base; junction bases not matched to a gene: 12. CDR1 GTSNPN and CDR2 SVGIG come from the germline V gene (reference sequence). The CDR3 is made up of 16 amino acids. CDR3 loop: CAWKGVGTRRSYEQYF. The CDR3 DNA follows: TGTGCCTGGAAAGGAGTGGGGACTAGACGATCCTACGAGCAGTACTTC. Filled out from reference TRBV30 and TRBJ2-7, the complete variable domain reads SQTIHQWPATLVQPVGSPLSLECTVEGTSNPNLYWYRQAAGRGLQLLFYSVGIGQISSEVPQNLSASRPQDRQFILSSKKLLLSDSGFYLCAWKGVGTRRSYEQYFGPGTRLTVT.

This chain links TRBV11-1 with TRBJ2-5, with unresolved D. Per germline, CDR1 SGHAT and CDR2 FQDESV (reference sequence). The ends were cut back, 1 base at V and 2 bases at J, with 8 bases in the middle. The length of the CDR3 is 14 residues. CDR3 sequence reads: CASSLGSRQETQYF. The CDR3 coding sequence is TGTGCCAGCAGCTTAGGGTCCAGACAAGAGACCCAGTACTTC.

V gene TRBV6-5 combines with J gene TRBJ1-6, with D perhaps TRBD1 (5 bases). With 6 bases removed from V and 4 bases from J, the gap between germline ends came to 13 bases. Germline CDR1 and CDR2: MNHEY and SVGAGI. The CDR3 has 15 residues. As DNA, the CDR3 is TGTGCCAGCAGCCGTAGGGGCCAGTATAATTCACCCCTCCACTTT. Translating it yields CASSRRGQYNSPLHF.

This chain uses TRBV2 with TRBJ1-5; D gene uncertain. This CDR3 region has 15 residues. CDR1 is SNHLY, CDR2 FYNNEI, per germline. Trimming took off 8 bases at V and 0 bases at J, with 14 bases between the two ends. CDR3 sequence (DNA): TGTGCCAGCCTACCCACGAGGAATAGCAATCAGCCCCAGCATTTT. It specifies CASLPTRNSNQPQHF.

A single count supports this clone. Distinct nucleotide sequences in the sample also encode this CDR3. The chain employs TRBV6-5 and TRBJ1-1; D is uncertain. The germline V gene has CDR1 MNHEY and CDR2 SVGAGI. The CDR3 sequence is 14 residues long. Trimming cost V 0 bases and J 1 base, with 6 bases left between them. CDR3 in amino acids: CASSYSAKNTEAFF. The CDR3 DNA follows: TGTGCCAGCAGTTACTCGGCCAAGAACACTGAAGCTTTCTTT.

This clone was seen only a few times. For the CDR3, the DNA is TGTGCCAGCAGCAACTCAGGGGGCAACTATGGCTACACCTTC. It codes for CASSNSGGNYGYTF. The rearrangement joins TRBV6-5 to TRBJ1-2; 8 bases match TRBD1. The germline V gene has CDR1 MNHEY and CDR2 SVGAGI. Trimming cost V 6 bases and J 2 bases; bases outside gene matches: 5. This CDR3 is 14 amino acids long.

V usage is TRBV24-1 and J usage is TRBJ1-2; 7 positions agree with TRBD1. CDR1 is KGHDR and CDR2 is SFDVKD in the germline V gene. CDR3 length equals 14 residues. J gave up 8 bases and V 6 bases, and 11 bases lay outside the gene matches. The CDR3 DNA reads as TGTGCCACCAGTCCCCTTGAGGGGGCTGAGGGCTACACCTTC. This gives the protein CATSPLEGAEGYTF.

The chain recombines TRBV29-1 with TRBJ1-1; perhaps TRBD1 as D (6 bases). CDR3 length: 16 amino acids. The V gene's germline CDR1 is SQVTM and CDR2 ANQGSEA. Trimming pared 4 bases from V and 0 bases from J, leaving 18 bases between. CDR3 sequence reads: CSVAPNRVMLNTEAFF. CDR3 DNA sequence: TGCAGCGTTGCTCCTAACAGGGTGATGTTGAACACTGAAGCTTTCTTT.

The chain carries TRBV2 and TRBJ2-7, with 10 bases fitting TRBD2. The CDR3 has 16 residues. V lost 5 bases to trimming and J lost 0 bases; unmatched junction nucleotides: 7. Germline V gene lookup returns CDR1 SNHLY and CDR2 FYNNEI. The CDR3 reads CASSPPTSGASYEQYF. CDR3 DNA sequence: TGTGCCAGCAGTCCGCCTACTAGCGGGGCCTCCTACGAGCAGTACTTC.

This clone occurred once. V usage is TRBV14 and J usage is TRBJ2-1; 8 positions match TRBD1. The CDR3 is made up of 13 amino acids. Looked up from germline, CDR1 is SGHDN and CDR2 is FVKESK. Trimming cost V 0 bases and J 10 bases; bases outside gene matches: 2. CDR3 amino acids: CASSQDRTGEQFF. The CDR3 DNA follows: TGTGCCAGCAGCCAAGATCGGACAGGGGAGCAGTTCTTC.

V is TRBV27 and J is TRBJ1-5, with a possible D match to TRBD1 (5 bases). The CDR3 consists of 15 residues. Germline loops: CDR1 MNHEY, CDR2 SMNVEV (reference sequence). Trimming took 6 bases from V and 0 from J, leaving 12 bases between them. The CDR3 loop reads CASRPDRNSNQPQHF. The CDR3 DNA follows: TGTGCCAGCAGGCCCGACAGAAATAGCAATCAGCCCCAGCATTTT.